The table lists the clone carrying this T cell receptor (beta chain) with a few counts. Within the sample, other DNA sequences also encode this same CDR3. In germline, CDR1 is SGHRS, CDR2 YFSETQ. The CDR3 is 14 amino acids. Between the trimmed V and J ends, which lost 0 bases and 7 bases, there was a span of 10 bases. PCR employed 60 Vbeta and 13 Jbeta primers. The method was immunoSEQ multiplex PCR; TCRdb's version includes in-frame clones alone and lacks a portion of them. Of fewer than 200,000 clones in the sample, over 9.5% were seen once. These data belong to a study of cytomegalovirus exposure and HLA in healthy donors.

The gene calls are TRBV5-1 and TRBJ1-4, with no clear D. The material sequenced was PBMCs. This TCR was recovered from a middle-aged man in good health and CMV-seropositive. CDR3 amino acids: CASSLGGSGEKLFF. CDR3 in DNA: TGCGCCAGCAGCTTGGGAGGGAGTGGTGAAAAACTGTTTTTT.